This passage covers 19 T cell receptor beta chains from one sample sequenced in a study of T cell repertoires in cytomegalovirus infection. TCRdb processed the reads anew with MiXCR; each CDR3 protein has one entry. The repertoire has fewer than 550,000 distinct CDR3 sequences, 15% to 20% of them found once; the top ten carry more than 20%. The sequenced sample consisted of CD8+ T cells from PBMCs. The receptors shown here come from a human donor in good health (CMV status not recorded). Some clones in this sample may be carry-over from other donors' samples.

The chain employs TRBV4-2 and TRBJ2-5; the D is unclear. Germline V gene data show CDR1 as LGHNA and CDR2 as YNFKEQ. The CDR3 has 15 amino acids. Trimming pared 2 bases from V and 4 bases from J, leaving 14 bases between. The CDR3 region is CASSQRLRAPETQYF. CDR3 DNA: TGTGCCAGCAGCCAAAGACTTCGGGCGCCAGAGACCCAGTACTTC.

This clonotype was recorded at least ten times. The V call is TRBV6-4, the J call TRBJ2-3, with 9 positions matching TRBD2. Trimming cost V 3 bases and J 1 base; bases outside gene matches: 2. Germline CDR1 and CDR2: MRHNA and SNTAGT. The CDR3 runs 15 residues. The CDR3: CASSEIAGGTDTQYF. The CDR3 DNA follows: TGTGCCAGCAGTGAGATAGCGGGGGGCACAGATACGCAGTATTTT.

This clonotype was seen at least ten times. The CDR3 DNA follows: TGTGCCAGCAGTTACGGGGGGGTGAACACTGAAGCTTTCTTT. It is translated as CASSYGGVNTEAFF. The rearrangement joins TRBV6-5 to TRBJ1-1, with D perhaps matching TRBD1 (5 bases). V lost 2 bases to trimming and J lost 0 bases, with 7 bases between them. Germline V gene lookup returns CDR1 MNHEY and CDR2 SVGAGI. The CDR3 sequence is 14 residues long.

V gene TRBV5-1 combines with J gene TRBJ2-1, with 11 bases matching TRBD2. The CDR3 consists of 15 residues. Trimming took 2 bases from V and 7 from J; bases not matched to a gene: 5. Germline values: CDR1 SGHRS, CDR2 YFSETQ. CDR3 in DNA: TGCGCCAGCAGCTTTAGCGGGGGGGCCAGTAATGAGCAGTTCTTC. Protein: CASSFSGGASNEQFF.

This clonotype occurred a few times. The chain carries TRBV20-1 and TRBJ1-1; D is ambiguous. The V end lost 0 bases, the J end lost 1 base, and 12 bases lay between the germline ends. Germline lookup yields CDR1 DFQATT and CDR2 SNEGSKA (reference sequence). This CDR3 has 15 residues. CDR3 region: CSARDWEQPNTEAFF. The CDR3 DNA follows: TGCAGTGCTAGAGATTGGGAGCAACCGAACACTGAAGCTTTCTTT.

The CDR3 is CASSITGSNTGELFF. CDR3 nucleotides: TGTGCCAGTAGTATAACAGGGTCGAACACCGGGGAGCTGTTTTTT. The genes are TRBV19 and TRBJ2-2; D possibly corresponds to TRBD1 (6 bases). Between the trimmed V and J ends, which lost 2 bases and 0 bases, there was a span of 7 bases. Germline CDR1 reads LNHDA; CDR2 reads SQIVND (reference sequence). The CDR3 consists of 15 residues.

The chain combines TRBV27 with TRBJ1-4; a weak D match, TRBD1 (6 bases). The V gene lost 7 bases and the J gene lost 8 bases, with 14 bases spanning the gap. Germline V gives CDR1 MNHEY, CDR2 SMNVEV (reference sequence). The CDR3 spans 13 residues. The CDR3 loop reads CASMRGLDEKLFF. The CDR3 DNA follows: TGTGCCAGCATGAGGGGGTTGGACGAAAAACTGTTTTTT.

J is TRBJ2-1 and V is TRBV15; D uncertain. CDR1 is LNHNV, CDR2 YYDKDF, per germline (reference sequence). The length of the CDR3 is 16 residues. V was cut by 6 bases and J by 3 bases, with 18 bases left in between. CDR3 in DNA: TGTGCCACCAGTAGCTCCATCGCGGCCCGCTACAATGAGCAGTTCTTC. It encodes CATSSSIAARYNEQFF. Full variable domain (outside the CDR3, taken from reference TRBV15 and TRBJ2-1): DAMVIQNPRYQVTQFGKPVTLSCSQTLNHNVMYWYQQKSSQAPKLLFHYYDKDFNNEADTPDNFQSRRPNTSFCFLDIRSPGLGDTAMYLCATSSSIAARYNEQFFGPGTRLTVL.

The genes are TRBV5-1 and TRBJ2-1; D may be TRBD2 (5 bases). Germline V lookup: CDR1 SGHRS, CDR2 YFSETQ. Trimming removed 0 bases from V and 8 bases from J, with 15 bases in between. The CDR3 sequence is 15 residues long. The CDR3: CASSLAAPRRDEQFF. The CDR3 bases are TGCGCCAGCAGCTTGGCCGCACCCCGGCGGGATGAGCAGTTCTTC.

This clonotype was counted only a few times. V usage is TRBV7-9 and J usage is TRBJ2-4; 7 bases agree with TRBD1. V dropped 1 base and J dropped 10; count of bases not matched to a gene: 4. The CDR3 has 13 amino acids. Germline assignment: CDR1 SEHNR and CDR2 FQNEAQ (reference sequence). CDR3 in amino acids: CASSLGTGTIQYF. The CDR3, as DNA: TGTGCCAGCAGCTTAGGGACAGGTACAATTCAGTACTTC.

This clonotype was picked up a small number of times. The chain uses TRBV19 and TRBJ2-7, with 10 bases aligning to TRBD1. Per the germline V gene, CDR1 is LNHDA and CDR2 is SQIVND (reference sequence). V shed 5 bases and J 6 bases; nucleotides not matched to a gene: 7. This CDR3 contains 14 residues. For the CDR3, the DNA is TGTGCCAGTAGTGACGACAGGGGGCCCCTCGAGCAGTACTTC. It codes for CASSDDRGPLEQYF.

This clonotype came up a few times. The chain carries TRBV27 and TRBJ2-7; 11 bases are a match to TRBD2. The junction had 10 bases not matched to a gene; V was cut back by 6 bases and J by 6 bases. Germline V gene lookup returns CDR1 MNHEY and CDR2 SMNVEV (reference sequence). This CDR3 has 15 residues. CDR3 loop: CASRTIAGGPSEQYF. The CDR3 DNA reads as TGTGCCAGCAGGACCATAGCGGGAGGGCCGTCCGAGCAGTACTTC.

Worth noting for this clonotype: This may stem from a read error, because a much larger clone lies one nucleotide away. J is TRBJ2-1 and V is TRBV6-8; D ambiguous. Germline V gene sequence: CDR1 MNHGY, CDR2 SAAAGT. This CDR3 is built from 14 residues. The V end lost 8 bases, the J end lost 7 bases, and 18 bases lay between the germline ends. DNA for the CDR3: TGTGCCAGCGGTAACCAGAGACTCCTGAATGAGCAGTTCTTC. Protein product: CASGNQRLLNEQFF.

This sequence joins TRBV2 and TRBJ1-1; D unclear. Germline CDR1 SNHLY, CDR2 FYNNEI. Trimming took off 6 bases at V and 1 base at J, with 9 bases between the two ends. This CDR3 has 13 amino acids. The chain's CDR3 is CASRADKNTEAFF. In DNA form, the CDR3 reads TGTGCCAGCAGGGCTGACAAGAACACTGAAGCTTTCTTT.

There are many counts of this clonotype. The rearrangement joins TRBV9 to TRBJ2-2; a possible D gene is TRBD2 (5 bases). Trimming left V 0 bases short and J 8 bases short, with 20 bases between. Germline CDR1 SGDLS, CDR2 YYNGEE. This CDR3 contains 17 residues. The DNA for the CDR3 is TGTGCCAGCAGCGTAGCTTTCGCATCCGGAACGGGGGGGGAGCTGTTTTTT. It codes for CASSVAFASGTGGELFF.

This clonotype has a count of ten or more. In DNA form, the CDR3 reads TGTGCCAGCCCATCCCCGGGACAGGGGGACACTGAAGCTTTCTTT. Protein product: CASPSPGQGDTEAFF. The chain combines TRBV12-3 or TRBV12-4 with TRBJ1-1; 11 bases line up with TRBD1. Trimming cost V 8 bases and J 3 bases; bases outside gene matches: 8. The length of the CDR3 is 15 residues.

Turning to this clonotype: With a much larger clone just one base away, this may be a read error. The conserved final phenylalanine or tryptophan is absent from the CDR3, which likely points to a read error. The chain combines TRBV12-3 or TRBV12-4 with TRBJ1-2; TRBD1 agrees at 10 bases. The trim removed 5 bases at V and 6 bases at J, leaving 15 bases unmatched. The CDR3 sequence is 17 residues long. The CDR3 DNA is TGTGCCAGCAGTCTCCCGGGACAGGGGCTCGCATCGAATGGCTACACCTTA. Translation: CASSLPGQGLASNGYTL.

This chain links TRBV20-1 with TRBJ1-1, with no clear D. V lost 0 bases and J lost 3, with 8 bases in between. The CDR3 loop spans 13 amino acids. Germline V gene sequence: CDR1 DFQATT, CDR2 SNEGSKA (reference sequence). CDR3 DNA sequence: TGCAGTGCTAGAGATAAGCGTGACACTGAAGCTTTCTTT. Its translation is CSARDKRDTEAFF.

Judged by abundance, this clonotype is medium-sized. The DNA of the CDR3 is TGTGCCAGCAGCTTAGGGCAGGGGTTGGGGAACACTGAAGCTTTCTTT. Protein: CASSLGQGLGNTEAFF. The J gene is TRBJ1-1, the V gene TRBV7-6; D possibly corresponds to TRBD1 (6 bases). The germline V gene has CDR1 SGHVS and CDR2 FNYEAQ. V gave up 1 base and J gave up 1 base, with 13 bases separating them. The CDR3 runs to 16 residues. Complete variable domain (other parts from reference TRBV7-6 and TRBJ1-1): GAGVSQSPRYKVTKRGQDVALRCDPISGHVSLYWYRQALGQGPEFLTYFNYEAQQDKSGLPNDRFSAERPEGSISTLTIQRTEQRDSAMYRCASSLGQGLGNTEAFFGQGTRLTVV.